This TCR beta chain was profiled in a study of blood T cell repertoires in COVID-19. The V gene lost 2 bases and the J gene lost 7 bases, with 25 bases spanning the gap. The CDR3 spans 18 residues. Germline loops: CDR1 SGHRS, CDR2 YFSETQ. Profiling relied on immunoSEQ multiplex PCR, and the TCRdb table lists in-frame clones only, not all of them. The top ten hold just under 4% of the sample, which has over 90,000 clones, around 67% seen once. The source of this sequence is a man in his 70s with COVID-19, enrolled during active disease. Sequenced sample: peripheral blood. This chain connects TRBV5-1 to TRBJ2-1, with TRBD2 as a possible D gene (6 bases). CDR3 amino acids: CASSFGTGLGRRVNEQFF. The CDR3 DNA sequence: TGCGCCAGCAGCTTCGGGACCGGCTTGGGTAGGAGGGTTAATGAGCAGTTCTTC.